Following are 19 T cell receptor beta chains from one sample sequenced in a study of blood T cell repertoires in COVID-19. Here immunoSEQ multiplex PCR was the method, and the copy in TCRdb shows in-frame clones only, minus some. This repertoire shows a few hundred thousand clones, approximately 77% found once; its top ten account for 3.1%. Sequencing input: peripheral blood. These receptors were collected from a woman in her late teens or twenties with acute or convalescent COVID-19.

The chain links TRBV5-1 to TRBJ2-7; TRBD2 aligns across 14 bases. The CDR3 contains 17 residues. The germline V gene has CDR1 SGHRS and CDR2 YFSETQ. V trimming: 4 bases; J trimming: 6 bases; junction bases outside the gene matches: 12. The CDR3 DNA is TGCGCCAGCAGCCCGAGACTAGCGGGAGGGCCGGTATCCGAGCAGTACTTC. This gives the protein CASSPRLAGGPVSEQYF.

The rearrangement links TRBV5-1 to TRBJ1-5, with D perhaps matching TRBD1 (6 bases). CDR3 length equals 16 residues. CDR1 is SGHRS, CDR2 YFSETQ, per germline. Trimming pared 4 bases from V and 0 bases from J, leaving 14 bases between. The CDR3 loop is CASSPGHYNSNQPQHF. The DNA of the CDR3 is TGCGCCAGCAGCCCGGGACACTATAATAGCAATCAGCCCCAGCATTTT. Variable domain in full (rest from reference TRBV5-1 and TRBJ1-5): KAGVTQTPRYLIKTRGQQVTLSCSPISGHRSVSWYQQTPGQGLQFLFEYFSETQRNKGNFPGRFSGRQFSNSRSEMNVSTLELGDSALYLCASSPGHYNSNQPQHFGDGTRLSIL.

CDR3 region: CAWNRDTNSPLHF. CDR3 in DNA: TGTGCCTGGAACCGGGACACAAATTCACCCCTCCACTTT. V usage is TRBV30 and J usage is TRBJ1-6, with D perhaps TRBD1 (6 bases). The V gene's germline CDR1 is GTSNPN and CDR2 SVGIG (reference sequence). The V end lost 4 bases, the J end lost 7 bases, and 11 bases lay between the germline ends. The CDR3 sequence is 13 residues long.

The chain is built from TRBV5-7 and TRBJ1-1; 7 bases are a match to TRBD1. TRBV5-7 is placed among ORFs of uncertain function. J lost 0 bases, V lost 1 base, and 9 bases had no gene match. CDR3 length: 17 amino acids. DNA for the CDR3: TGTGCCAGCAGCTTGATTAGGGGGCAGGAGATGAACACTGAAGCTTTCTTT. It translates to CASSLIRGQEMNTEAFF.

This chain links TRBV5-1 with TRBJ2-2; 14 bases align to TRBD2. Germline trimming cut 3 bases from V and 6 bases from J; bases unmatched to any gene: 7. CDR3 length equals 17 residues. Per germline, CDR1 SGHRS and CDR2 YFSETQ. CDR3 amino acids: CASSSRLAGGSAGELFF. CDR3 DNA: TGCGCCAGCAGCTCAAGACTAGCGGGAGGGTCGGCCGGGGAGCTGTTTTTT.

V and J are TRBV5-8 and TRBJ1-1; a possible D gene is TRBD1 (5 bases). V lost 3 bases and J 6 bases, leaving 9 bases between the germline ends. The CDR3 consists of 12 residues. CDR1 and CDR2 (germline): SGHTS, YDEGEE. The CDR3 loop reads CASSWGRSEAFF. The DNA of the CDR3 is TGTGCCAGCAGCTGGGGGAGGTCTGAAGCTTTCTTT.

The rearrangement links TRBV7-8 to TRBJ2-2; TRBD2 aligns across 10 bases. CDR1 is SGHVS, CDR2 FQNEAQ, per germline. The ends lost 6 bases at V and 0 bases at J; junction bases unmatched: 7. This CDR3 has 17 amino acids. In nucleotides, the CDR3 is TGTGCCAGCAGAGCCGGGACTAGCGACTCGAACACCGGGGAGCTGTTTTTT. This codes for CASRAGTSDSNTGELFF.

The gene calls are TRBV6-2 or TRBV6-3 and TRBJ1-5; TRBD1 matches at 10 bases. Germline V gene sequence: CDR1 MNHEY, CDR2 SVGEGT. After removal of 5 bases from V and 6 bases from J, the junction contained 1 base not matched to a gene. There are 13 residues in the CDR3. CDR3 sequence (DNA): TGTGCCAGCAGTCGGACAGGGGGTCAGCCCCAGCATTTT. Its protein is CASSRTGGQPQHF.

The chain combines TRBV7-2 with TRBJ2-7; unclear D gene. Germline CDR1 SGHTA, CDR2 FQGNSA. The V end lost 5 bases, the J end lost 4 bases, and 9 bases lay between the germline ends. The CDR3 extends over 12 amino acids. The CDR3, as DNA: TGTGCCAGCAGCACCCTCGGGTACGAGCAGTACTTC. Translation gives CASSTLGYEQYF.

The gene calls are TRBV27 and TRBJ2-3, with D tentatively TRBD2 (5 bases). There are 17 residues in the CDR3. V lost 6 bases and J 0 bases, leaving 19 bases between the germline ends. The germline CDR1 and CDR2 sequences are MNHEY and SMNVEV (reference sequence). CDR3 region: CASRRSLGLASTDTQYF. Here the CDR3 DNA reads TGTGCCAGCAGGCGAAGCCTAGGACTGGCCAGCACAGATACGCAGTATTTT.

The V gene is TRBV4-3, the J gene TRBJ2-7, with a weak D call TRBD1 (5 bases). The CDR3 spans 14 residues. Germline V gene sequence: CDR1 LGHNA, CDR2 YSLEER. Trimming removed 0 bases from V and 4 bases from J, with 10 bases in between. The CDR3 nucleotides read TGCGCCAGCAGCCAAGATACAGGCCGGTACGAGCAGTACTTC. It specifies CASSQDTGRYEQYF.

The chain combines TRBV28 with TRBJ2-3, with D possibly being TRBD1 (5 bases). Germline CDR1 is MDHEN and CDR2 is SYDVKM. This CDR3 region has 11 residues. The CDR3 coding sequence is TGTGTGACAGACAGCACAGATACGCAGTATTTT. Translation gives CVTDSTDTQYF.

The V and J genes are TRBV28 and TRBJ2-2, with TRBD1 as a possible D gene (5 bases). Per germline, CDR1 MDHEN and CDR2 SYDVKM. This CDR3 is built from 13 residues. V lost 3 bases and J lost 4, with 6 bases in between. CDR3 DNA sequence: TGTGCCAGCAGTTTCGACAGCACCGGGGAGCTGTTTTTT. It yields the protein CASSFDSTGELFF.

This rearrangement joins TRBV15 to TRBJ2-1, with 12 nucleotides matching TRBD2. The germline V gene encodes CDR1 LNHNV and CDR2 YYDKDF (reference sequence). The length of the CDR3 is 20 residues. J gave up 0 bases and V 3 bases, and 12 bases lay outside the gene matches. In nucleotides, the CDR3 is TGTGCCACCAGCAGCGTGTTAGGGCTAGCGGGAGGGAGCTCCTACAATGAGCAGTTCTTC. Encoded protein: CATSSVLGLAGGSSYNEQFF.

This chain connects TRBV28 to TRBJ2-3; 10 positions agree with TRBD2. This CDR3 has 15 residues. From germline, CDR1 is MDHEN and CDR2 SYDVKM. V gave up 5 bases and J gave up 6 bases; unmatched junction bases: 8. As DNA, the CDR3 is TGTGCCAGCAGTCCCGGGACTAGCGCGGGGGATACGCAGTATTTT. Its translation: CASSPGTSAGDTQYF.

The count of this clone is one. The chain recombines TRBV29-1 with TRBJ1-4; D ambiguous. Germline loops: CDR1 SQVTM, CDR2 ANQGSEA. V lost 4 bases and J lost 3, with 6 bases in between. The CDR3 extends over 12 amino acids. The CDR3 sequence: CSVVAANEKLFF. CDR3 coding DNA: TGCAGCGTTGTGGCGGCTAATGAAAAACTGTTTTTT.

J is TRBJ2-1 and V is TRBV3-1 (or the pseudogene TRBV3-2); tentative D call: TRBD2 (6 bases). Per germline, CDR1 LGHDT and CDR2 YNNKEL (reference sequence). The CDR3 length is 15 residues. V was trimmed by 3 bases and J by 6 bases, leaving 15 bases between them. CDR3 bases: TGTGCCAGCAGCCACGGGGTAGCGGTGGGCAATGAGCAGTTCTTC. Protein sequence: CASSHGVAVGNEQFF.

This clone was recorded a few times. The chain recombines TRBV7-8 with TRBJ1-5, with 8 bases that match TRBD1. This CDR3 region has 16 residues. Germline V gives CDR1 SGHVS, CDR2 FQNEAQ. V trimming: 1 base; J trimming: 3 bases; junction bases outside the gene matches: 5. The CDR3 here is CASSLGTGSNNQPQHF. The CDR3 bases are TGTGCCAGCAGCTTAGGGACAGGGTCTAACAATCAGCCCCAGCATTTT.

The CDR3 coding sequence is TGCGCCAGCAGCCAAGGCCCAACGAGGGGGGAGCTGTTTTTT. Its translation is CASSQGPTRGELFF. The chain recombines TRBV4-3 with TRBJ2-2, with D hard to call. Trimming shortened V by 1 base and J by 8 bases, and 11 bases separated the two germline ends. The CDR3 is made up of 14 amino acids. CDR1 is LGHNA, CDR2 YSLEER, per germline.